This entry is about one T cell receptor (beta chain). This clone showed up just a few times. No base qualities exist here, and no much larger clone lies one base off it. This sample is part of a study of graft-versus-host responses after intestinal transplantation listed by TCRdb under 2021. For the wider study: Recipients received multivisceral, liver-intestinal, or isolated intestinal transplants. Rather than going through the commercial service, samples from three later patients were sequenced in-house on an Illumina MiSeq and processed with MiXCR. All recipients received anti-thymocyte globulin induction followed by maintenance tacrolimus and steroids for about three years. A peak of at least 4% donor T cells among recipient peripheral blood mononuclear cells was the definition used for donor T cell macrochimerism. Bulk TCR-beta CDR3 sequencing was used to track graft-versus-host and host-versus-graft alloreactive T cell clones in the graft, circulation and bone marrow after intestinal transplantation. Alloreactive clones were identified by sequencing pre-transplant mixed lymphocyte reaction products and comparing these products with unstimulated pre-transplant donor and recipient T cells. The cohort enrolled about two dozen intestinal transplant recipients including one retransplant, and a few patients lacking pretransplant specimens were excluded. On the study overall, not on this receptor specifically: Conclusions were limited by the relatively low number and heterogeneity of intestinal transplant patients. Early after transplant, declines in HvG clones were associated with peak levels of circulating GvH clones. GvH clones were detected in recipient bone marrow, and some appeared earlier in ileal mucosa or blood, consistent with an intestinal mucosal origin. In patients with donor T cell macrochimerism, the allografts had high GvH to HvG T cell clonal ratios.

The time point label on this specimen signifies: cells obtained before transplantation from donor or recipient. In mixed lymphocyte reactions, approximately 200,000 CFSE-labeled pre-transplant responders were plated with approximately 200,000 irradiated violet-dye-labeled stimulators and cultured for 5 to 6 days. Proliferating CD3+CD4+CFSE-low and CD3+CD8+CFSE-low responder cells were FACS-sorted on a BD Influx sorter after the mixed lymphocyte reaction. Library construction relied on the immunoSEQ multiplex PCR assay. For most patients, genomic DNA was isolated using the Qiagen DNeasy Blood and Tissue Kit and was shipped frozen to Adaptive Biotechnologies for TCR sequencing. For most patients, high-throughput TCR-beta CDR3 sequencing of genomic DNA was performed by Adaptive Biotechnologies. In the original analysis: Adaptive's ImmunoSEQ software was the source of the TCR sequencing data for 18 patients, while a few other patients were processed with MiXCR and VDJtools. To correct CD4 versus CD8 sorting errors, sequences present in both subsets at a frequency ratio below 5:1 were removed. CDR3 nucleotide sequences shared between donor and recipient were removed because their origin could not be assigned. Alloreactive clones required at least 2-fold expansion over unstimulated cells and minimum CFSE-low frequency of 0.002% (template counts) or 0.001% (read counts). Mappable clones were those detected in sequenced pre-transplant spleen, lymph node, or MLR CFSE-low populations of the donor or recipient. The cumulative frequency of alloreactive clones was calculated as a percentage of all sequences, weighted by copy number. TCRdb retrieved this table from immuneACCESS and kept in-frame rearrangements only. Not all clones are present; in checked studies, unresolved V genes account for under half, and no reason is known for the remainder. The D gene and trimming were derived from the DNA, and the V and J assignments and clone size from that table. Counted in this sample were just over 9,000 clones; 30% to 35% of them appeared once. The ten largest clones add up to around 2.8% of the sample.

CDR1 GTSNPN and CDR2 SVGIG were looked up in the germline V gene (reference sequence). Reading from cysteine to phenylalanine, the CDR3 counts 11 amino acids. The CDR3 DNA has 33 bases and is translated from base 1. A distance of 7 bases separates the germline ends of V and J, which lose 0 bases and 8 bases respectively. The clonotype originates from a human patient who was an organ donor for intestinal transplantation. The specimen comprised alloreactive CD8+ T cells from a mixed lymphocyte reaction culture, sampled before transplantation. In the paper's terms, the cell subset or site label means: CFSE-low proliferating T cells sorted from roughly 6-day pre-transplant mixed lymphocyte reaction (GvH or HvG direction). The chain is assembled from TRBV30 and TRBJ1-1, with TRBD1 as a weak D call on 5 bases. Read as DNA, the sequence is TGTGCCTGGAGTGTACAGGCCGAAGCTTTCTTT. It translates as CAWSVQAEAFF.